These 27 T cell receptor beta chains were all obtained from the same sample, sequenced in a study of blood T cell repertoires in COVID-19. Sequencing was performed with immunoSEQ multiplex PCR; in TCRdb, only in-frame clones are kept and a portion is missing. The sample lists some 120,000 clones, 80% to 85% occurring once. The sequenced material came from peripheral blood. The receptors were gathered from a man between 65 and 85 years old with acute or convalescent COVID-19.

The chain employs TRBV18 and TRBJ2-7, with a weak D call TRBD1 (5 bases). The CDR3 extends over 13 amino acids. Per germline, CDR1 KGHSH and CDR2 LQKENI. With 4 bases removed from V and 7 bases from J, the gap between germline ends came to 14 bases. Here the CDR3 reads CASSLGHGEEQYF. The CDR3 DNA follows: TGTGCCAGCTCACTCGGACACGGTGAGGAGCAGTACTTC.

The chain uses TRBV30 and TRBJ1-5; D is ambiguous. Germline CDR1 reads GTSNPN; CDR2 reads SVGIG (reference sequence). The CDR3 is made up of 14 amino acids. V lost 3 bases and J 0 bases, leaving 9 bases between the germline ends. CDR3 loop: CAWSPGGSNQPQHF. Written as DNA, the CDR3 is TGTGCCTGGAGCCCCGGAGGTAGCAATCAGCCCCAGCATTTT.

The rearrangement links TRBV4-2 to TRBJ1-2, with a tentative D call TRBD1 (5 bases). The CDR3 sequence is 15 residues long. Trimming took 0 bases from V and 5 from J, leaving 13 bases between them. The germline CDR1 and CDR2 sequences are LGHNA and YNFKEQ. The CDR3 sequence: CASSQDIGDSYGYTF. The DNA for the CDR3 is TGTGCCAGCAGCCAAGATATAGGGGACTCGTATGGCTACACCTTC.

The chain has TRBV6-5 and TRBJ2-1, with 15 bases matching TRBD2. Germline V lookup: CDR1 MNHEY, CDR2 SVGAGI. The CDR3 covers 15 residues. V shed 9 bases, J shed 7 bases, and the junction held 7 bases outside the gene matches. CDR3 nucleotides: TGTGCCAGTGGACTAGCGGGGGGGCCAATGAATGAGCAGTTCTTC. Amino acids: CASGLAGGPMNEQFF.

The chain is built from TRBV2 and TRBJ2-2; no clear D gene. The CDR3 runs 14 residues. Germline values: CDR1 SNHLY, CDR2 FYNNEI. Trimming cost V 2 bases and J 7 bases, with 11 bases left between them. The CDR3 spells CASSELMGDGELFF. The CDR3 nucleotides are TGTGCCAGCAGTGAACTCATGGGCGACGGGGAGCTGTTTTTT.

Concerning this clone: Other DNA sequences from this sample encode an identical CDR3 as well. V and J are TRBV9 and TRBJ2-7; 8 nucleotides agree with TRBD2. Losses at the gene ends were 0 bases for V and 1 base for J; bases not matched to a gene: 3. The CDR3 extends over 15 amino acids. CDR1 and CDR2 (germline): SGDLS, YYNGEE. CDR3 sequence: CASSVGTSGSYEQYF. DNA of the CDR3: TGTGCCAGCAGCGTAGGTACTAGCGGATCCTACGAGCAGTACTTC. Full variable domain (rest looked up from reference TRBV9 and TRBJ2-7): DSGVTQTPKHLITATGQRVTLRCSPRSGDLSVYWYQQSLDQGLQFLIQYYNGEERAKGNILERFSAQQFPDLHSELNLSSLELGDSALYFCASSVGTSGSYEQYFGPGTRLTVT.

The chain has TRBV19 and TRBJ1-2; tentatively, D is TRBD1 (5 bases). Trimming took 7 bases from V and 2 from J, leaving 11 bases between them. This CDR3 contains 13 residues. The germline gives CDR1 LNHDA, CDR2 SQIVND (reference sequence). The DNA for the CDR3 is TGTGCCAGTAAGCTCTCAGGGAACTATGGCTACACCTTC. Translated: CASKLSGNYGYTF.

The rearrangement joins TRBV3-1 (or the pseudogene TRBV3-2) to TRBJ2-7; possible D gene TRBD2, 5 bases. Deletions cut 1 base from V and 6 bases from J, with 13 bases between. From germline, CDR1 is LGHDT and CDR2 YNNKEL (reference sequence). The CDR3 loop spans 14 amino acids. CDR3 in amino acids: CASSQVLSRGEQYF. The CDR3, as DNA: TGTGCCAGCAGCCAAGTTTTAAGTCGGGGCGAGCAGTACTTC.

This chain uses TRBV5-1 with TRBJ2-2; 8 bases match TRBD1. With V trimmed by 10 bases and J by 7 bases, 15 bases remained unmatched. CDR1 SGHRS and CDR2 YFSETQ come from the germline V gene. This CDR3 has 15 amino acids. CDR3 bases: TGCGCCTCCAAACCAAGGACAGGGATGGTCGGGGAGCTGTTTTTT. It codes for CASKPRTGMVGELFF.

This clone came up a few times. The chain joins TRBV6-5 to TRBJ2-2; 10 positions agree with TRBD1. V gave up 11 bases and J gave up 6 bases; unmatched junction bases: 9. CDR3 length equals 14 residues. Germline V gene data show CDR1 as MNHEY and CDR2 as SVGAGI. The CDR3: CAVRPGTGAGELFF. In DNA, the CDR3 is TGTGCCGTCCGTCCCGGGACAGGGGCCGGGGAGCTGTTTTTT.

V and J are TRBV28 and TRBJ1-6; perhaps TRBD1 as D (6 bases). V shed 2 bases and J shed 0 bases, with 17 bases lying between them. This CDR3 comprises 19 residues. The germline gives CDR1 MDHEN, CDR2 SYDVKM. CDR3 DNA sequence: TGTGCCAGCAGTTTAGGGTTCGGGACATGGAGCTCCTATAATTCACCCCTCCACTTT. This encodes CASSLGFGTWSSYNSPLHF.

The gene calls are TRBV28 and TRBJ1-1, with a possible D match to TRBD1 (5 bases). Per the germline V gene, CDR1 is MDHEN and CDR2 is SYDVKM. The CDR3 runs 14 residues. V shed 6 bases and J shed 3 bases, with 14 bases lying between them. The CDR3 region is CASRLRRGYTEAFF. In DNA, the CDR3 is TGTGCCAGCAGACTAAGAAGGGGCTACACTGAAGCTTTCTTT.

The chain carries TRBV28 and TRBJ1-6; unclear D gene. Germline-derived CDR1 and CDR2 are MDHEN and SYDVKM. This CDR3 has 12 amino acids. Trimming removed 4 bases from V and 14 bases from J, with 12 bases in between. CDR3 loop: CASSSDSRSLHF. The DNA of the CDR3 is TGTGCCAGCAGTTCCGACTCACGGTCCCTCCACTTT.

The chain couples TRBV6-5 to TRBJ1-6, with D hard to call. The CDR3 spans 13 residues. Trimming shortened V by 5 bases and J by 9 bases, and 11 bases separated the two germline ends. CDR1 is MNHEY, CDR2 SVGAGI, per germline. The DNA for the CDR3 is TGTGCCAGCAGTCAGGAACGAAGTTCACCCCTCCACTTT. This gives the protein CASSQERSSPLHF.

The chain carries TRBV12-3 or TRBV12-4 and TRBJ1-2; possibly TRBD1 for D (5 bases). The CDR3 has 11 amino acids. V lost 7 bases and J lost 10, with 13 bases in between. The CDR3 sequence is CASTRRGDYTF. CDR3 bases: TGTGCCAGCACCCGACGGGGGGACTACACCTTC.

CDR3 region: CASSQAFLAGYEQYF. The CDR3 DNA reads TGTGCCAGCAGCCAGGCGTTCTTGGCAGGCTACGAGCAGTACTTC. This chain links TRBV4-2 with TRBJ2-7; D unclear. Germline assignment: CDR1 LGHNA and CDR2 YNFKEQ. This CDR3 is built from 15 residues. Trimming took 3 bases from V and 3 from J, leaving 15 bases between them.

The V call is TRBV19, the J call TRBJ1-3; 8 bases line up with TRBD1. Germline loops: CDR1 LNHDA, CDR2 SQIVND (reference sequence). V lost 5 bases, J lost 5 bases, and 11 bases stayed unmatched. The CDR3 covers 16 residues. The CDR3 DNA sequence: TGTGCCAGTAGTGTTAACCGACAGGGGACTCGAAACACCATATATTTT. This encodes CASSVNRQGTRNTIYF.

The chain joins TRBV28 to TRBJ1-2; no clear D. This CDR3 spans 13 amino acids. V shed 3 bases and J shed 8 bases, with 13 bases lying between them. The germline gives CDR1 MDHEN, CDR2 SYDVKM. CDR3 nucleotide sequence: TGTGCCAGCAGTTTCCCTTGGGAGGGAGGCTACACCTTC. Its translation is CASSFPWEGGYTF.

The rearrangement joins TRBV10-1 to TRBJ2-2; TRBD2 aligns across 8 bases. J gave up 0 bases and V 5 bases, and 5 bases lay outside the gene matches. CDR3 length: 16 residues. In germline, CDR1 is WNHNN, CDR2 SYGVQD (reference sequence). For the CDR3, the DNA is TGCGCCAGCAGTAAAAGCGGGGGAGCGAACACCGGGGAGCTGTTTTTT. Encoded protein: CASSKSGGANTGELFF.

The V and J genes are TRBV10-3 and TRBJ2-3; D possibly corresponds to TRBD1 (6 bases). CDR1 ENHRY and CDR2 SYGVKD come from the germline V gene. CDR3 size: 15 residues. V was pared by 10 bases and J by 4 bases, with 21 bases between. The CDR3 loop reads CASGFSDRGADTQYF. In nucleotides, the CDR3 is TGTGCCAGCGGGTTCTCGGACAGAGGCGCAGATACGCAGTATTTT.

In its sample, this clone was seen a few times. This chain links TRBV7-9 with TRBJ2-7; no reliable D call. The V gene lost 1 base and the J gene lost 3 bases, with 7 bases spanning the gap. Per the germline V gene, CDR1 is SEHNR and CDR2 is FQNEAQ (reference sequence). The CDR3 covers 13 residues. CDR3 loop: CASSLGADYEQYF. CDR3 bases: TGTGCCAGCAGCTTAGGGGCCGACTACGAGCAGTACTTC.

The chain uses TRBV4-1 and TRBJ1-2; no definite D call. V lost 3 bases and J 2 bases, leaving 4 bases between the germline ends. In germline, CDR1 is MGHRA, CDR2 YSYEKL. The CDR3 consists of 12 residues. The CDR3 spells CASSQENYGYTF. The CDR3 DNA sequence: TGCGCCAGCAGCCAGGAGAACTATGGCTACACCTTC.

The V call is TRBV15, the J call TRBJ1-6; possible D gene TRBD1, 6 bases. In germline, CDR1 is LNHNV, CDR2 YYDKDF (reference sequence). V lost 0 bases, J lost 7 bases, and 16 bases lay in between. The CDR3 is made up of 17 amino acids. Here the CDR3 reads CATSRDSAGAENSPLHF. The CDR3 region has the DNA TGTGCCACCAGCAGAGATTCGGCGGGGGCTGAGAATTCACCCCTCCACTTT.

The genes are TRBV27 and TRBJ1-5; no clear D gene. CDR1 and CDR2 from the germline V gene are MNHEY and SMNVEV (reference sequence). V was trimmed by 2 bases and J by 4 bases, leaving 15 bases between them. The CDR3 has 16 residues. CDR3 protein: CASSLVPGSGNQPQHF. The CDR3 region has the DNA TGTGCCAGCAGTTTAGTTCCGGGAAGTGGGAATCAGCCCCAGCATTTT.

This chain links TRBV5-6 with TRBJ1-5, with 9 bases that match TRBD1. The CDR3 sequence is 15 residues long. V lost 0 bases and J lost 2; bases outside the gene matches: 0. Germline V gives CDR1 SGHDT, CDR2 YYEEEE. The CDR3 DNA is TGTGCCAGCAGCTTGGACAGGGGGCGCAATCAGCCCCAGCATTTT. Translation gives CASSLDRGRNQPQHF.

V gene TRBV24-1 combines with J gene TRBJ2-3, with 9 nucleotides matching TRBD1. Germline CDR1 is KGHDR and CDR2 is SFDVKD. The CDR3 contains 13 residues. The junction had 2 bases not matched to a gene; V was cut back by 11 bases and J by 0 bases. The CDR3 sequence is CAIGTGSTDTQYF. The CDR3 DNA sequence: TGTGCCATCGGGACAGGGAGCACAGATACGCAGTATTTT.

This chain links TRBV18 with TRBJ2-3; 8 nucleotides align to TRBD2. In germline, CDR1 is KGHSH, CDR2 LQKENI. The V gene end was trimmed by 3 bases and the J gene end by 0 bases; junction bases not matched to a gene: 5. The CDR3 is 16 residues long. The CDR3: CASSPDLAGSTDTQYF. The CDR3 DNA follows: TGTGCCAGCTCACCCGATCTAGCGGGTAGCACAGATACGCAGTATTTT.